The 7 T cell receptor beta chains reported below all come from one sample, sequenced in a study of blood T cell repertoires in COVID-19. Sequenced by immunoSEQ multiplex PCR; TCRdb stores in-frame clones only, minus some. This repertoire shows tens of thousands of clones, about four fifths found once; its top ten account for approximately 12%. The sample consisted of peripheral blood. The receptors stem from a human donor in a cohort sampled during active COVID-19.

The chain employs TRBV5-1 and TRBJ2-2, with 12 positions matching TRBD2. Per the germline V gene, CDR1 is SGHRS and CDR2 is YFSETQ. V gave up 0 bases and J gave up 3 bases; unmatched junction bases: 15. This CDR3 has 21 residues. The CDR3 spells CASSLVGLAGGARTYTGELFF. For the CDR3, the DNA is TGCGCCAGCAGCTTGGTCGGCCTAGCGGGAGGGGCGAGGACGTACACCGGGGAGCTGTTTTTT.

The J gene is TRBJ2-7, the V gene TRBV28; no reliable D call. CDR3 size: 12 residues. Germline assignment: CDR1 MDHEN and CDR2 SYDVKM. The ends were cut back, 8 bases at V and 4 bases at J, with 12 bases in the middle. The CDR3 loop is CASRTLNYEQYF. The CDR3 bases are TGTGCCAGCCGCACTTTGAATTACGAGCAGTACTTC.

The chain has TRBV10-3 and TRBJ1-6; a possible D gene is TRBD1 (6 bases). This CDR3 spans 14 amino acids. V lost 6 bases, J lost 5 bases, and 11 bases lay in between. Germline V gene data show CDR1 as ENHRY and CDR2 as SYGVKD. CDR3 in amino acids: CAISNRENNSPLHF. The CDR3 region has the DNA TGTGCCATCAGCAACAGGGAGAATAATTCACCCCTCCACTTT.

V and J are TRBV2 and TRBJ2-5, with 7 positions matching TRBD2. The CDR3 loop spans 15 amino acids. Germline lookup yields CDR1 SNHLY and CDR2 FYNNEI. The V and J ends lost 7 bases and 5 bases, in that order; junction bases with no gene match: 13. The CDR3 region is CASKAASGSGETQYF. The CDR3 coding sequence is TGTGCCAGCAAGGCAGCTAGCGGAAGTGGGGAGACCCAGTACTTC.

The rearrangement joins TRBV28 to TRBJ2-3; 8 bases match TRBD2. Trimming at V came to 3 bases and at J to 4 bases, leaving 3 bases not matched to a gene. There are 14 residues in the CDR3. Per the germline V gene, CDR1 is MDHEN and CDR2 is SYDVKM. The CDR3 sequence is CASSLTGGADTQYF. The CDR3 nucleotides read TGTGCCAGCAGTTTGACGGGAGGGGCAGATACGCAGTATTTT.

The V and J genes are TRBV5-1 and TRBJ2-3, with D tentatively TRBD1 (7 bases). V was pared by 4 bases and J by 5 bases, with 17 bases between. This CDR3 spans 15 amino acids. Germline-derived CDR1 and CDR2 are SGHRS and YFSETQ. The CDR3 bases are TGCGCCAGCAGCGTGGTCGCCAGGGGGGAAGATACGCAGTATTTT. This codes for CASSVVARGEDTQYF. Using reference TRBV5-1 and TRBJ2-3 for the parts outside the CDR3, the full variable domain is KAGVTQTPRYLIKTRGQQVTLSCSPISGHRSVSWYQQTPGQGLQFLFEYFSETQRNKGNFPGRFSGRQFSNSRSEMNVSTLELGDSALYLCASSVVARGEDTQYFGPGTRLTVL.

The chain employs TRBV5-4 and TRBJ2-5; weak D call: TRBD2 (6 bases). In germline, CDR1 is SGHNT, CDR2 YYREEE (reference sequence). CDR3 size: 15 residues. Trimming removed 7 bases at V and 0 bases at J, with 16 bases between. CDR3 protein: CASGRRGRYQETQYF. In DNA form, the CDR3 reads TGTGCCAGCGGAAGGAGGGGCCGGTACCAAGAGACCCAGTACTTC. Full variable domain (missing parts from reference TRBV5-4 and TRBJ2-5): ETGVTQSPTHLIKTRGQQVTLRCSSQSGHNTVSWYQQALGQGPQFIFQYYREEENGRGNFPPRFSGLQFPNYSSELNVNALELDDSALYLCASGRRGRYQETQYFGPGTRLLVL.